The clone carrying this T cell receptor (beta chain) was observed many times. The antigen is not known. Orbital computed tomography and thyroid ultrasound, along with TRAb, serum thyroxine and clinical symptoms, underpinned diagnosis. The record originates from a study of Graves' ophthalmopathy and Graves' hyperthyroidism. Study background: The term stable hyperthyroidism indicated an absence of ophthalmopathy within 18 months of follow-up. General study findings and limits: The majority of expanded thyroid clonotypes above 0.001 frequency also occurred in blood.

This CDR3 comprises 13 residues. Trimming removed 6 bases from V and 0 bases from J, with 6 bases in between. Germline V gene sequence: CDR1 SNHLY, CDR2 FYNNEI. Amplification of the TCR beta CDR3 regions used RNA transcripts (as template). HTBI-primed RT-PCR formed the first round, and a multiplex PCR formed the second. A single record per CDR3 protein comes from TCRdb applying MiXCR to the multiplex PCR reads. The data hold roughly 1.1 million distinct CDR3 sequences, with about two fifths observed a single time. The rearrangement links TRBV2 to TRBJ1-5, with D uncertain. This sequence originates from an adult man with Graves' hyperthyroidism. The sample consisted of peripheral blood or thyroid tissue (not recorded which). The DNA of the CDR3 is TGTGCCAGCAGGGAGGGTAGCAATCAGCCCCAGCATTTT. Protein sequence: CASREGSNQPQHF. The entire variable domain, with the rest obtained from reference TRBV2 and TRBJ1-5, is as follows: EPEVTQTPSHQVTQMGQEVILRCVPISNHLYFYWYRQILGQKVEFLVSFYNNEISEKSEIFDDQFSVERPDGSNFTLKIRSTKLEDSAMYFCASREGSNQPQHFGDGTRLSIL.